The clone carrying this T cell receptor beta chain has a handful of counts. Its antigen is unidentified. Study-wide findings and caveats: The TCR gene usage of tumor memory CD4+ T cells clustered together with blood and lymph node memory CD4+ cells and with lymph node naive CD4+ cells. Tumor Treg TCRs overlapped most with tumor naive CD4+ cells.

One entry per CDR3 protein results from TCRdb running MiXCR on the 5' RACE reads. The table has 60,000 to 65,000 distinct CDR3 sequences, under 35% seen once. Naive CD4+ T cells were purified with Tregs depleted by CD25. Trimming cost V 2 bases and J 4 bases, with 14 bases left between them. Germline V gene lookup returns CDR1 GTSNPN and CDR2 SVGIG (reference sequence). CDR3 size: 14 residues. The gene calls are TRBV30 and TRBJ1-1; a possible D gene is TRBD1 (5 bases). The clonotype originates from a female donor with breast cancer. The sample was tumor-infiltrating naive CD4+ T cells sorted from the breast tumor. Described subset: naive CD4+ T cells, CD4+CD45RA+CD25-. DNA of the CDR3: TGTGCCTGGAGTCCTCCGGGGGTATTCACTGAAGCTTTCTTT. It encodes CAWSPPGVFTEAFF.